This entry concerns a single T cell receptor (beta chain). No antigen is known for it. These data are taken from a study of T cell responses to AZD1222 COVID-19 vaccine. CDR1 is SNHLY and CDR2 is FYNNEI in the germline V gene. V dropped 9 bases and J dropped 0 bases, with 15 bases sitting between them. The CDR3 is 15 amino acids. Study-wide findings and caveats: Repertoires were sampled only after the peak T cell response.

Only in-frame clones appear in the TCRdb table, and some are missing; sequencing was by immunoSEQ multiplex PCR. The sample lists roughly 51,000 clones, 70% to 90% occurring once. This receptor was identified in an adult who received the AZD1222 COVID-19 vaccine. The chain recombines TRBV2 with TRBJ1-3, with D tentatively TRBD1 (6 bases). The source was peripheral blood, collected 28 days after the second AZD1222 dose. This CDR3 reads CASKLEDSSGNTIYF. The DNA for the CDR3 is TGTGCCAGTAAACTCGAGGACAGCTCTGGAAACACCATATATTTT.